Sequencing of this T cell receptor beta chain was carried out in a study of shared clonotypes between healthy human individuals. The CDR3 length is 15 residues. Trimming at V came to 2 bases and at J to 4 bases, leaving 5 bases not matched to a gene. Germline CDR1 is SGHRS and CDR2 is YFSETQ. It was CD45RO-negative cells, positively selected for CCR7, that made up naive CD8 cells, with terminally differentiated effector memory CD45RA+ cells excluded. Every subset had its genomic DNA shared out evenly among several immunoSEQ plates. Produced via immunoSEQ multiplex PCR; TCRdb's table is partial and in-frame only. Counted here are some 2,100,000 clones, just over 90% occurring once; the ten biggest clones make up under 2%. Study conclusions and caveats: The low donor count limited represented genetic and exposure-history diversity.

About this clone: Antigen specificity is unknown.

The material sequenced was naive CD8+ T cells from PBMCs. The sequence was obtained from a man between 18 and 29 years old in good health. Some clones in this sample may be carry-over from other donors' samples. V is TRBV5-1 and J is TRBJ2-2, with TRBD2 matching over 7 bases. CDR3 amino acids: CASSFLGEGTGELFF. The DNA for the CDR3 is TGCGCCAGCAGCTTCCTTGGGGAGGGCACCGGGGAGCTGTTTTTT.